This is a list of T cell receptor beta chains from one sample in a study of OX40 agonist ivuxolimab in advanced cancers. This table comes from immunoSEQ multiplex PCR, and its TCRdb copy is limited to in-frame clones, with some not included. Of tens of thousands of clones in the sample, roughly nine tenths were seen once. Sample: CD4+ or CD8+ T cells sorted from blood, taken in a trial of the OX40 agonist ivuxolimab. These receptor sequences come from an adult with an advanced solid tumor such as melanoma, head and neck, liver or kidney cancer. CDR3s include the opening cysteine and the closing phenylalanine or tryptophan. A D gene is named only where the DNA matches it firmly. Where a row states a size, it is once, few, many or the class of an expanded clone; other rows omit it.

j_call d_call v_call cdr3_length clone_size cdr3_nt cdr3_aa
TRBJ1-2 TRBD1 TRBV14 15 few TGTGCCAGCAGCCGCCTACGGACAGGGGGTTTTGGCTACACCTTC CASSRLRTGGFGYTF
TRBJ1-1 . TRBV18 13 . TGTGCCAGCTCTGCCAGGGGTTTAACTGAAGCTTTCTTT CASSARGLTEAFF
TRBJ2-7 TRBD2 TRBV4-3 16 . TGCGCCAGCAGCCAAGAAACCGGGACTAGGTTTTACGAGCAGTACTTC CASSQETGTRFYEQYF
TRBJ1-4 . TRBV6-5 13 . TGTGCCAGCAGTCGGGGTCGGTCTGAAAAACTGTTTTTT CASSRGRSEKLFF
TRBJ1-4 . TRBV7-9 19 . TGTGCCAGCAGCTTAGGGTTCCGAGACCGCCAAGATGCTAATGAAAAACTGTTTTTT CASSLGFRDRQDANEKLFF
TRBJ2-1 . TRBV7-6 12 . TGTGCCAGCAGCTTAGGGCCCGAAGAGCAGTTCTTC CASSLGPEEQFF
TRBJ2-5 . TRBV14 14 . TGTGCCAGCAGCCAAGTCCGGGACGGAGAGACCCAGTACTTC CASSQVRDGETQYF
TRBJ2-5 . TRBV29-1 13 . TGCAGCGTAGCCCGGGACGGCCAAGAGACCCAGTACTTC CSVARDGQETQYF
TRBJ2-7 . TRBV18 15 . TGTGCCAGCTCACCGAAGACGGAATCCTCCTACGAGCAGTACTTC CASSPKTESSYEQYF
TRBJ1-1 . TRBV7-2 16 . TGTGCCAGCGGCCTGGGGGGCGGATTCCTGAACACTGAAGCTTTCTTT CASGLGGGFLNTEAFF
TRBJ1-5 . TRBV16 15 . TGTGCCAGCAGCCCTCAGGATTATAGCAATCAGCCCCAGCATTTT CASSPQDYSNQPQHF
TRBJ2-3 TRBD2 TRBV7-2 18 . TGTGCCAGCAGCTTCTCCCCCCCCGGACTAGCGGGGGCAGATACGCAGTATTTT CASSFSPPGLAGADTQYF
TRBJ1-1 TRBD1 TRBV29-1 13 . TGCAGCGTTGAAGGGACAGGACAGCTTGAAGCTTTCTTT CSVEGTGQLEAFF
TRBJ1-5 . TRBV6-6 13 . TGTGCCAGCAGTTCCGTCGTAGTTCAGCCCCAGCATTTT CASSSVVVQPQHF
TRBJ1-4 . TRBV28 18 . TGTGCCAGCAGTTTAGTTGGGGCCGCATACCAGGCTAATGAAAAACTGTTTTTT CASSLVGAAYQANEKLFF
TRBJ2-1 TRBD2 TRBV5-4 16 . TGTGCCAGCAGCGGGGGACTAGCGGGAGCTTACAATGAGCAGTTCTTC CASSGGLAGAYNEQFF
TRBJ2-1 . TRBV4-1 13 once TGCGCCAGCAGCCAAGTCCTTGTGAATGAGCAGTTCTTC CASSQVLVNEQFF
TRBJ2-5 TRBD2 TRBV9 16 . TGTGCCAGCAGCGTAGCGGCTAGCGGGAACCAAGAGACCCAGTACTTC CASSVAASGNQETQYF
TRBJ2-1 . TRBV4-1 15 . TGCGCCAGCAGCCAAAGGGGGGGCTCCTACAATGAGCAGTTCTTC CASSQRGGSYNEQFF
TRBJ1-2 . TRBV30 13 . TGTGCCTGGAGTATCGGACCGGGGAAGGGCTACACCTTC CAWSIGPGKGYTF
TRBJ1-5 . TRBV28 12 . TGTGCCACCAAGTTAAGCAATCAGCCCCAGCATTTT CATKLSNQPQHF
TRBJ2-7 TRBD2 TRBV10-3 14 . TGTGCCATCAGAGGGGGACTAGCGAGCGACGAGCAGTACTTC CAIRGGLASDEQYF
TRBJ2-1 . TRBV5-6 13 . TGTGCCAGCAGCTTGTCTATTTACAATGAGCAGTTCTTC CASSLSIYNEQFF
TRBJ2-1 . TRBV20-1 11 . TGCAGCTCCTCCATAACCGGTGAGCAGTTCTTC CSSSITGEQFF
TRBJ1-2 TRBD1 TRBV15 14 . TGTGCCACCAGCAACAGACAGGGGGCCTATGGCTACACCTTC CATSNRQGAYGYTF
TRBJ1-1 . TRBV5-1 14 . TGCGCCAGCAGCGTGACACCAGGGAACACTGAAGCTTTCTTT CASSVTPGNTEAFF
TRBJ1-1 . TRBV28 11 . TGTGCCAGCAGTTCTGAAGGGGAGGCTTTCTTT CASSSEGEAFF